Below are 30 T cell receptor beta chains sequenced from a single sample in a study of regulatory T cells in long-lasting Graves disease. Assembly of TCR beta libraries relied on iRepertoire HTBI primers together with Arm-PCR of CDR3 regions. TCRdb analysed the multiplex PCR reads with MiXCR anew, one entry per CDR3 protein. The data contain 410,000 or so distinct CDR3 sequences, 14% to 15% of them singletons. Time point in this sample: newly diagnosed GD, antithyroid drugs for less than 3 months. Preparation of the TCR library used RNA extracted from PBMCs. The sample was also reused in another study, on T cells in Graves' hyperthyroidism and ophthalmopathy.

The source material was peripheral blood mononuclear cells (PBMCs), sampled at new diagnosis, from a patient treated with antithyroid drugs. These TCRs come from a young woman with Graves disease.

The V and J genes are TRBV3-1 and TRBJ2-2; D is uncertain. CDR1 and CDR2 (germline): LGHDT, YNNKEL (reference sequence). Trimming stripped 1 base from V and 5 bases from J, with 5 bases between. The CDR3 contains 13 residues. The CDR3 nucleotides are TGTGCCAGCAGCCAAGGTGGTACCGGGGAGCTGTTTTTT. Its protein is CASSQGGTGELFF.

CDR3 amino acids: CASRLAGGNIYEQYF. CDR3 sequence (DNA): TGTGCCAGCAGGCTAGCGGGAGGAAATATCTACGAGCAGTACTTC. J is TRBJ2-7 and V is TRBV27; 11 bases match TRBD2. V lost 6 bases to trimming and J lost 3 bases; unmatched junction nucleotides: 7. CDR3 length: 15 amino acids. Germline CDR1 is MNHEY and CDR2 is SMNVEV (reference sequence).

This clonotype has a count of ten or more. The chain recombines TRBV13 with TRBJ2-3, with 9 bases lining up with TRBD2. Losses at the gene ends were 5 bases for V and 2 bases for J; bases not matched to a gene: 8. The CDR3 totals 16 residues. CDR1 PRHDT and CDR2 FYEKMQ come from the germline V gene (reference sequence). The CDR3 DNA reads TGTGCCAGCAGCGCGACTAGCGGAGGTTCCACAGATACGCAGTATTTT. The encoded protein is CASSATSGGSTDTQYF.

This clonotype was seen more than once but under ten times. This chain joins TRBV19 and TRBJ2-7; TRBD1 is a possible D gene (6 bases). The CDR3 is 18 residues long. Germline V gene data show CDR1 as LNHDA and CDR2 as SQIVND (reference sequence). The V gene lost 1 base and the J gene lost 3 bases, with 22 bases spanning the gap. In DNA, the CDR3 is TGTGCCAGTAGTATAGGGGGAAAATACAGGGTAGCTGGCTACGAGCAGTACTTC. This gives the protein CASSIGGKYRVAGYEQYF.

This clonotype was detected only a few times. CDR3 sequence: CASSPRIGWGNQPQHF. The CDR3 bases are TGTGCCAGCAGTCCCAGGATAGGCTGGGGCAATCAGCCCCAGCATTTT. V is TRBV28 and J is TRBJ1-5, with unresolved D. The CDR3 spans 16 residues. V lost 5 bases and J lost 2, with 16 bases in between. Germline assignment: CDR1 MDHEN and CDR2 SYDVKM. The entire variable domain, with the rest obtained from reference TRBV28 and TRBJ1-5, is as follows: DVKVTQSSRYLVKRTGEKVFLECVQDMDHENMFWYRQDPGLGLRLIYFSYDVKMKEKGDIPEGYSVSREKKERFSLILESASTNQTSMYLCASSPRIGWGNQPQHFGDGTRLSIL.

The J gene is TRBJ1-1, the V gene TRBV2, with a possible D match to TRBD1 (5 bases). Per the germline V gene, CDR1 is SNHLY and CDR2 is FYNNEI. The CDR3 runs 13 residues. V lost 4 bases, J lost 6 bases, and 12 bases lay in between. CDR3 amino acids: CASSAPRDAEAFF. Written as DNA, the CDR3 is TGTGCCAGCAGTGCGCCCAGGGACGCTGAAGCTTTCTTT.

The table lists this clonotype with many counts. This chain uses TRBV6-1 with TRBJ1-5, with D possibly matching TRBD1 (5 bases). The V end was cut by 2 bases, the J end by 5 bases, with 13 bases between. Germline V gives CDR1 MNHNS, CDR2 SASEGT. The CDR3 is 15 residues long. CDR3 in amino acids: CASSERGAGYQPQHF. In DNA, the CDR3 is TGTGCCAGCAGTGAAAGAGGGGCGGGATATCAGCCCCAGCATTTT.

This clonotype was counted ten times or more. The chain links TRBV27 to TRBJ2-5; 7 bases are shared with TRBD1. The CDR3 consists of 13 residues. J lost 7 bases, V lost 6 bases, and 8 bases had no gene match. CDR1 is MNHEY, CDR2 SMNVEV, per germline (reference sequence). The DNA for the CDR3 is TGTGCCAGCAGCCTGGGACAGTTGAGGACCCAGTACTTC. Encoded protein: CASSLGQLRTQYF.

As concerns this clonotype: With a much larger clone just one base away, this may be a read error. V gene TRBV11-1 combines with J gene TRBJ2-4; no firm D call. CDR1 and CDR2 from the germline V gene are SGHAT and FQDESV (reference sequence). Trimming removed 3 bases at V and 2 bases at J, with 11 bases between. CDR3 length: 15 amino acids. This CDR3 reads CASSFGQLTKNIQYF. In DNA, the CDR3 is TGTGCCAGCAGCTTTGGGCAGCTAACCAAAAACATTCAGTACTTC.

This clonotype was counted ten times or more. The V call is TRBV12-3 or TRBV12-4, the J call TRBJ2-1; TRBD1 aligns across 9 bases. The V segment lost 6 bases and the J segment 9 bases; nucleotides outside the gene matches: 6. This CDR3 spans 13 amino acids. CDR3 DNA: TGTGCCAGCAGGGACGGGACAGGGCGTGAGCAGTTCTTC. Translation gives CASRDGTGREQFF.

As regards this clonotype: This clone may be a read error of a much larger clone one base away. For the CDR3, the DNA is TGTGCCAGCAGCTTCTCCCCGACAGGGAAGACTGAAGCTTTCTTT. The encoded protein is CASSFSPTGKTEAFF. The chain is built from TRBV7-9 and TRBJ1-1; 7 bases are a match to TRBD1. Germline CDR1 reads SEHNR; CDR2 reads FQNEAQ (reference sequence). V dropped 3 bases and J dropped 5; count of bases not matched to a gene: 9. The CDR3 contains 15 residues.

The CDR3 sequence is CASSIQGTIIQETQYF. CDR3 bases: TGTGCCAGTAGTATCCAGGGGACCATAATACAAGAGACCCAGTACTTC. This chain connects TRBV28 to TRBJ2-5, with D perhaps matching TRBD1 (6 bases). Germline V gene data show CDR1 as MDHEN and CDR2 as SYDVKM. CDR3 size: 16 residues. V lost 9 bases to trimming and J lost 2 bases, with 22 bases between them.

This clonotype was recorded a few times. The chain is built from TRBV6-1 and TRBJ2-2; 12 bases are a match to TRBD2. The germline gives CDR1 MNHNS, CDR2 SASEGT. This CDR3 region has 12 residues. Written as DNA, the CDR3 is TGTTCTAGCGGGAGGGTCACCGGGGAGCTGTTTTTT. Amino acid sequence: CSSGRVTGELFF.

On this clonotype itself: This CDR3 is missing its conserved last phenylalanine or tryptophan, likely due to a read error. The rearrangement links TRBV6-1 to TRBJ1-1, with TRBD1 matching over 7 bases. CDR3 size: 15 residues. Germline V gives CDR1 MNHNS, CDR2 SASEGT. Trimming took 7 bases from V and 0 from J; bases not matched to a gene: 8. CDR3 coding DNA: TGTGCCAGCACCCAGACAGGGACTCTGAACACTGAAGCTTTCCTT. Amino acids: CASTQTGTLNTEAFL.

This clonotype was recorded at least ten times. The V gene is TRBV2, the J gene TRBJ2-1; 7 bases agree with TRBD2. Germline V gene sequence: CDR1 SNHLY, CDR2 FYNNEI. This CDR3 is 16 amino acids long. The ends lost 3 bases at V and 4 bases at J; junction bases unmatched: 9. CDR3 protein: CASSDRGDWDYNEQFF. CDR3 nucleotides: TGTGCCAGCAGTGATCGGGGGGACTGGGATTACAATGAGCAGTTCTTC. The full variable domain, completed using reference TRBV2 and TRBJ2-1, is EPEVTQTPSHQVTQMGQEVILRCVPISNHLYFYWYRQILGQKVEFLVSFYNNEISEKSEIFDDQFSVERPDGSNFTLKIRSTKLEDSAMYFCASSDRGDWDYNEQFFGPGTRLTVL.

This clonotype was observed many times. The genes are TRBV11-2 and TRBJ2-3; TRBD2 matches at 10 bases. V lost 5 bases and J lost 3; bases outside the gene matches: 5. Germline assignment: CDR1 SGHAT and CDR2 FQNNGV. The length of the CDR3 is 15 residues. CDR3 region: CASSRSGRDTDTQYF. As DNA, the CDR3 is TGTGCCAGCAGCCGGAGCGGGAGGGATACAGATACGCAGTATTTT.

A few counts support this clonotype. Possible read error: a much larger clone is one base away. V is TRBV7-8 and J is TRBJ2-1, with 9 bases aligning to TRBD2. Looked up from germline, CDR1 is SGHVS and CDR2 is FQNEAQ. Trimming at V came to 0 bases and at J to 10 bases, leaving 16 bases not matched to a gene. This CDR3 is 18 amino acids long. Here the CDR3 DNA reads TGTGCCAGCAGCTTAGCGTCTACCTTAGCGGGAGTCCCCTACGAGCAGTTCTTC. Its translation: CASSLASTLAGVPYEQFF.

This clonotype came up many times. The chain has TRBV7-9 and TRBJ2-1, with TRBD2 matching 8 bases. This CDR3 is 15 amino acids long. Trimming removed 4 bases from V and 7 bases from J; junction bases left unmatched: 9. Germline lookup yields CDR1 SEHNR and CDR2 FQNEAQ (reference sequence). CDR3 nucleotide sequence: TGTGCCAGCAGCTATCCGGGACTAGGGTTGAATGAGCAGTTCTTC. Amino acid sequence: CASSYPGLGLNEQFF. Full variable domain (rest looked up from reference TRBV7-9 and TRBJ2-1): DTGVSQNPRHKITKRGQNVTFRCDPISEHNRLYWYRQTLGQGPEFLTYFQNEAQLEKSRLLSDRFSAERPKGSFSTLEIQRTEQGDSAMYLCASSYPGLGLNEQFFGPGTRLTVL.

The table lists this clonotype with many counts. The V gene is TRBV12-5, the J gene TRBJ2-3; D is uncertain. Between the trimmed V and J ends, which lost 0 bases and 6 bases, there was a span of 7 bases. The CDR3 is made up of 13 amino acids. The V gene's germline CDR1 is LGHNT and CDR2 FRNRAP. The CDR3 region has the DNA TGTGCTAGTGGTTTGGTACTGGGGGATACGCAGTATTTT. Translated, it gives CASGLVLGDTQYF.

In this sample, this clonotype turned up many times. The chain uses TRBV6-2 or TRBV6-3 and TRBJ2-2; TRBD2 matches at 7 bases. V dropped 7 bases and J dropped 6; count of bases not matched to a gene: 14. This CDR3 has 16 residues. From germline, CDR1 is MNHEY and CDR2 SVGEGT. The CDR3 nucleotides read TGTGCCAGCACTGATTACGGGACTACCCGTGCCGGGGAGCTGTTTTTT. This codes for CASTDYGTTRAGELFF.

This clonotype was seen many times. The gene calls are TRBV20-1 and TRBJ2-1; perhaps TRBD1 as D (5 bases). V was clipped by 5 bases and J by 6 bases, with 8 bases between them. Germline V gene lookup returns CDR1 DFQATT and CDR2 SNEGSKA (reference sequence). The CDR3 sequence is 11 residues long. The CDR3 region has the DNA TGCAGTGCTGAGACAGCCAATGAGCAGTTCTTC. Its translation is CSAETANEQFF.

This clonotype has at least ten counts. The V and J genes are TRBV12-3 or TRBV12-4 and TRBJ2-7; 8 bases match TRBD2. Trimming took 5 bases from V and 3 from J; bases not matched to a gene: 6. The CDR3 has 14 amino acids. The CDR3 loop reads CASSPGRANYEQYF. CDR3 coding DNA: TGTGCCAGCAGTCCCGGGAGGGCGAACTACGAGCAGTACTTC.

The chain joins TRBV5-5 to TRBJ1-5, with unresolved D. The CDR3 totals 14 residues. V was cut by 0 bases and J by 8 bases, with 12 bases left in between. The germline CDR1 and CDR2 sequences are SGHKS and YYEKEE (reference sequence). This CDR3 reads CASSLGPREEPQHF. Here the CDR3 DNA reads TGTGCCAGCAGCTTGGGGCCACGGGAGGAGCCCCAGCATTTT.

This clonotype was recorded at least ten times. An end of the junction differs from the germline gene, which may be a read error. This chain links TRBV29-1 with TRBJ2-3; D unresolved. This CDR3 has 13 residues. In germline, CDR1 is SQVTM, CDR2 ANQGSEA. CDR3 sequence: CSVEEGNTDTQCF. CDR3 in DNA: TGCAGCGTTGAAGAAGGGAACACAGATACGCAGTGTTTT.

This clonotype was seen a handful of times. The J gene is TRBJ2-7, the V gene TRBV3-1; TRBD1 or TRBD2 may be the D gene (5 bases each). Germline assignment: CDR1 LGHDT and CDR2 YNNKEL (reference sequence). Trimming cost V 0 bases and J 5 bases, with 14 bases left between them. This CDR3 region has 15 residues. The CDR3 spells CASSQDNGAGNEQYF. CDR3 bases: TGTGCCAGCAGCCAAGATAACGGGGCCGGGAACGAGCAGTACTTC.

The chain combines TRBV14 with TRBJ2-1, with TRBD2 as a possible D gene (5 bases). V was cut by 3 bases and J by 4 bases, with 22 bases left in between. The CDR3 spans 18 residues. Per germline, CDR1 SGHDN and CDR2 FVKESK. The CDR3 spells CASSQGGGWEPRYNEQFF. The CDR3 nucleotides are TGTGCCAGCAGCCAGGGCGGAGGATGGGAGCCTCGGTACAATGAGCAGTTCTTC. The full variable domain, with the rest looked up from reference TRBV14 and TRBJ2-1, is EAGVTQFPSHSVIEKGQTVTLRCDPISGHDNLYWYRRVMGKEIKFLLHFVKESKQDESGMPNNRFLAERTGGTYSTLKVQPAELEDSGVYFCASSQGGGWEPRYNEQFFGPGTRLTVL.

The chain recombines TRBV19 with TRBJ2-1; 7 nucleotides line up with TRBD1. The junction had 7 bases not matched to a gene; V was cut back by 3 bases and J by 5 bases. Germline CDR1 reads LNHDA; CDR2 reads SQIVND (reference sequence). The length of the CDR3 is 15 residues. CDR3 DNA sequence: TGTGCCAGTAGTATGTTGGGACAGCAGAACAATGAGCAGTTCTTC. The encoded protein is CASSMLGQQNNEQFF. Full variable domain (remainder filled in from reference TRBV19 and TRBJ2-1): DGGITQSPKYLFRKEGQNVTLSCEQNLNHDAMYWYRQDPGQGLRLIYYSQIVNDFQKGDIAEGYSVSREKKESFPLTVTSAQKNPTAFYLCASSMLGQQNNEQFFGPGTRLTVL.

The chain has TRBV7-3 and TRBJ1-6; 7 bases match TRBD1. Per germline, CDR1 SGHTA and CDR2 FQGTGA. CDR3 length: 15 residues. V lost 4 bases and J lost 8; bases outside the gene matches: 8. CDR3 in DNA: TGTGCCAGCAGCTCGGGGACAGCGAATTATTCACCCCTCCACTTT. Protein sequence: CASSSGTANYSPLHF.

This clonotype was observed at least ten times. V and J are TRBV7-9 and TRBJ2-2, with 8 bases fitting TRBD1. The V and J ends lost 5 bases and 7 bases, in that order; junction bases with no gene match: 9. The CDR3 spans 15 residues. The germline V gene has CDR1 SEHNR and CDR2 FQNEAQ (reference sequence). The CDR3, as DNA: TGTGCCAGCAGCCCTCTCGGACAGGGAAGCGGGGAGCTGTTTTTT. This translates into CASSPLGQGSGELFF. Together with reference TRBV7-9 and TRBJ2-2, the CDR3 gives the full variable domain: DTGVSQNPRHKITKRGQNVTFRCDPISEHNRLYWYRQTLGQGPEFLTYFQNEAQLEKSRLLSDRFSAERPKGSFSTLEIQRTEQGDSAMYLCASSPLGQGSGELFFGEGSRLTVL.

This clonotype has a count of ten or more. The chain's CDR3 is CASSPLFGGGPTDTQYF. The CDR3 coding sequence is TGTGCCAGCAGCCCCTTGTTCGGGGGAGGGCCAACAGATACGCAGTATTTT. V gene TRBV11-1 combines with J gene TRBJ2-3, with 7 bases aligning to TRBD2. V trimming: 5 bases; J trimming: 3 bases; junction bases outside the gene matches: 14. The CDR3 is 17 residues long. From germline, CDR1 is SGHAT and CDR2 FQDESV (reference sequence).